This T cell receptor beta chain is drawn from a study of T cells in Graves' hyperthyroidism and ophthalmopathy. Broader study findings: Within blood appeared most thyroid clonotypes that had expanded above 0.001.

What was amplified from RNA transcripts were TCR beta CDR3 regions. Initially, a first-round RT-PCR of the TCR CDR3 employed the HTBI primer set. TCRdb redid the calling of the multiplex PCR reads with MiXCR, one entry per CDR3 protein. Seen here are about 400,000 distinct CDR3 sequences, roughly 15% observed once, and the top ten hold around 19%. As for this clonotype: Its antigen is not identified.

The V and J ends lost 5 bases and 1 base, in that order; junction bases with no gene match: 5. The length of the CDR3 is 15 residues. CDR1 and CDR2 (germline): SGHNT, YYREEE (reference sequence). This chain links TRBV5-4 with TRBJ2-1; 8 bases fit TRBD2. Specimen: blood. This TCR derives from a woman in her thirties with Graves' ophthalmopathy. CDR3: CASRTSGGSYNEQFF. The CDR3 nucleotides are TGTGCCAGCAGAACGAGCGGGGGTTCCTACAATGAGCAGTTCTTC.